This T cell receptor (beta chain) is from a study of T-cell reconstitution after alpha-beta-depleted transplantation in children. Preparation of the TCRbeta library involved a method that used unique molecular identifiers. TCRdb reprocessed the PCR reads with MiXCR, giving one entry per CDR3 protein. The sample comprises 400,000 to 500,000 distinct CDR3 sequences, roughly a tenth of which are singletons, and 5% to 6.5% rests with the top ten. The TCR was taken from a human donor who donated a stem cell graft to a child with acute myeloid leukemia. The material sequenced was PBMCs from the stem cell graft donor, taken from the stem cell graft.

The CDR3 loop is CSARDGLIQYF. Written as DNA, the CDR3 is TGCAGTGCTAGAGATGGATTAATTCAGTACTTC. The chain couples TRBV20-1 to TRBJ2-4; D remains unclear. The germline CDR1 and CDR2 sequences are DFQATT and SNEGSKA (reference sequence). CDR3 length: 11 residues. Trimming pared 0 bases from V and 10 bases from J, leaving 7 bases between.